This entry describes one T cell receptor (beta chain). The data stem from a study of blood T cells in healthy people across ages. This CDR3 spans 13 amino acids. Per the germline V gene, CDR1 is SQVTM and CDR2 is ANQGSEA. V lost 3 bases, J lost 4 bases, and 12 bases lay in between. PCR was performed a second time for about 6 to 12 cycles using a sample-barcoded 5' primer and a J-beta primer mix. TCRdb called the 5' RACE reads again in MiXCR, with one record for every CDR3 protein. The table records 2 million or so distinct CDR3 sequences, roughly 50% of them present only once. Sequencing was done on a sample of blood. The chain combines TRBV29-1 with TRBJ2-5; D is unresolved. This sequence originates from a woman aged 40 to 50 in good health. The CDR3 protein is CSVEWVKGETQYF. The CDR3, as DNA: TGCAGCGTTGAGTGGGTTAAGGGAGAGACCCAGTACTTC. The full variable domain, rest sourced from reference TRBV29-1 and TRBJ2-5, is SAVISQKPSRDICQRGTSLTIQCQVDSQVTMMFWYRQQPGQSLTLIATANQGSEATYESGFVIDKFPISRPNLTFSTLTVSNMSPEDSSIYLCSVEWVKGETQYFGPGTRLLVL.